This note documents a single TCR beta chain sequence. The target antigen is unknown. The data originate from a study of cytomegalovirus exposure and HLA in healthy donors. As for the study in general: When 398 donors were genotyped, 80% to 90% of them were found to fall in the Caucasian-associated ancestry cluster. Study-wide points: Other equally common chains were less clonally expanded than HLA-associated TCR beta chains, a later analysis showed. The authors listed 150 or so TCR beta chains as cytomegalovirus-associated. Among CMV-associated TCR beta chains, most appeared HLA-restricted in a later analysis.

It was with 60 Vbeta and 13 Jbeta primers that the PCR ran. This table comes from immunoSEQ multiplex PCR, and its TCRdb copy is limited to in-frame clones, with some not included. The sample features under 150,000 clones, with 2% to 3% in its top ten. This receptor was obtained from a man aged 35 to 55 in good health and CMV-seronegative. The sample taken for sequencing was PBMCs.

The CDR3 nucleotides are TGTGCCAGCAACTATCCCCCGATCGGGCTAGGGGAAGATACGCAGTATTTT. Protein: CASNYPPIGLGEDTQYF. The chain links TRBV2 to TRBJ2-3, with D possibly TRBD1 on 5 matching bases. The CDR3 contains 17 residues. Trimming took off 7 bases at V and 5 bases at J, with 25 bases between the two ends. Looked up from germline, CDR1 is SNHLY and CDR2 is FYNNEI.